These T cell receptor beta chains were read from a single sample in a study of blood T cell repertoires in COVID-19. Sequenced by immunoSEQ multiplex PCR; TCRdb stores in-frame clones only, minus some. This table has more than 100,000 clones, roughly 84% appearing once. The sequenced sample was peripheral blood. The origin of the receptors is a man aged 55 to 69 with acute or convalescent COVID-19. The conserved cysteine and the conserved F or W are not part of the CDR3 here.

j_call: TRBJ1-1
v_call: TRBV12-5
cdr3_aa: ASGTGTANTEAF

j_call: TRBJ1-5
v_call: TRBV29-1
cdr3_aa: SVTGTYDQPQH

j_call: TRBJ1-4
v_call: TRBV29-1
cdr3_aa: SVESGLGEKLF

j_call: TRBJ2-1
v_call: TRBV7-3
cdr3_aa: ASSATGEKVGNEQF

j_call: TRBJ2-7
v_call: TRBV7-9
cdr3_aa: ASKGGGTSYEQY

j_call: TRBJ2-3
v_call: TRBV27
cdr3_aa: ASSPEGLAGVDTQY

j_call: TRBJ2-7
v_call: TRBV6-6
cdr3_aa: ASSLDLPGQGRLAGVVEQY

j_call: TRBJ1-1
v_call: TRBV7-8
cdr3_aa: ASSLKPRGAGDTEAF

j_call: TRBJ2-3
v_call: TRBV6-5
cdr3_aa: ASRRSSGSTDTQY

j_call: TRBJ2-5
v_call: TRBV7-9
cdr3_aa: ASSPLTGIQETQY

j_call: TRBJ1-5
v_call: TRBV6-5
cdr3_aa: ASSPDRGDQPQH

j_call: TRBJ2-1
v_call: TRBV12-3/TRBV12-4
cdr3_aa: ASRMGGANEQF

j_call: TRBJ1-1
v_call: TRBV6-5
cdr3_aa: ASRLRQEINTEAF

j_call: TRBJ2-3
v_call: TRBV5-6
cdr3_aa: ASSLRQDSTDTQY

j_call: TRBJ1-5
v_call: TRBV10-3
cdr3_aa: AISRDRGNNQPQH

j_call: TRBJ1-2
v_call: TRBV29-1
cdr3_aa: SVDMFDRANYGYT

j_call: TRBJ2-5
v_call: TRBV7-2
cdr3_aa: ASSSGSAWERGQY

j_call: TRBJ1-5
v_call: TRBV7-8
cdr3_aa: ASSLVAGRGNQPQH

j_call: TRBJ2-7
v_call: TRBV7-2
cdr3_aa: ASSLARAGGPQEQY

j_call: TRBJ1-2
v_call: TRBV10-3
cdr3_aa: AISDEVEGYT

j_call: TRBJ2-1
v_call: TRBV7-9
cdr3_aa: ASSPLGAEQF

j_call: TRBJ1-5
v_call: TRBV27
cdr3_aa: ASRTTGVVNQPQH

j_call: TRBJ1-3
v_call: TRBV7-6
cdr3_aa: ASSPTPGQGGNTIY

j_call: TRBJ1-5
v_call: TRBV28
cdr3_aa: ASKVGDRGQPQH

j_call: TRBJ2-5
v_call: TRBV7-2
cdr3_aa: ASSRLSGANQETQY

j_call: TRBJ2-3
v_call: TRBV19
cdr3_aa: ASSEGQGTDTQY

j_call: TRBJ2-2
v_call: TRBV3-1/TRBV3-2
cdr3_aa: ASSQDLVSGTAGELF

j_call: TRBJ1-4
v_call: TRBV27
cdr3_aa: ASSRTGTNEKLF

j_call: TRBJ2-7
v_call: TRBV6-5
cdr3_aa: ASSPTGTGIHEQY

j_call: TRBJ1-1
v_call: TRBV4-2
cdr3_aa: ASSQDPQTTLGQYTEAF

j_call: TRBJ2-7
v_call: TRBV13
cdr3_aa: ASSLSRGGDYEQY

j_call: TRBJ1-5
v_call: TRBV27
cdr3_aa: ASSWYRGPDQPQH

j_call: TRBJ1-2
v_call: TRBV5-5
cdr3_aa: ASSTNRANYGYT

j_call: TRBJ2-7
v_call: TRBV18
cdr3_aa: ASSPRDRGTYEQY

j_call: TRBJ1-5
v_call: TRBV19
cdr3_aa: ASSIGQGANSNQPQH

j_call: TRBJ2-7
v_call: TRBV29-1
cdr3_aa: SVRQASSYEQY

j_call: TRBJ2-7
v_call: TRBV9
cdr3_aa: ASSVLAGGHEQY

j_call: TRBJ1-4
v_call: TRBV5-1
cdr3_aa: ASSSQGNEKLF

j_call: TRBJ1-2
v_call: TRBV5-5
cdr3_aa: ASGLTPDYGYT

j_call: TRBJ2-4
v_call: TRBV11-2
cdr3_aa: ASSLQVAKNIQY